The 12 T cell receptor beta chains below were found in one sample sequenced in a study of cytomegalovirus exposure and HLA in healthy donors. The protocol was immunoSEQ multiplex PCR, while the TCRdb copy is restricted to in-frame clones and leaves out a portion. The sample records around 180,000 clones, roughly 83% being singletons. Sequenced: PBMCs. The receptors were gathered from a woman between 18 and 29 years old in good health and CMV-seronegative.

The rearrangement uses TRBV4-1 and TRBJ2-1; perhaps TRBD2 as D (5 bases). CDR1 and CDR2 (germline): MGHRA, YSYEKL. The ends were cut back, 4 bases at V and 2 bases at J, with 12 bases in the middle. This CDR3 is 15 amino acids long. CDR3 in DNA: TGCGCCAGCAGCCGCGCGGAGGTCGCCTACAATGAGCAGTTCTTC. It codes for CASSRAEVAYNEQFF.

CDR3 region: CAWSTGISDYGYTF. CDR3 DNA sequence: TGTGCCTGGAGTACAGGGATTTCGGACTATGGCTACACCTTC. This sequence joins TRBV30 and TRBJ1-2; tentative D call: TRBD1 (6 bases). The V gene lost 2 bases and the J gene lost 3 bases, with 13 bases spanning the gap. The CDR3 runs to 14 residues. Germline V gives CDR1 GTSNPN, CDR2 SVGIG (reference sequence).

CDR3 region: CAISESHRAGLQPQHF. The CDR3 coding sequence is TGTGCCATCAGTGAGTCGCACAGGGCCGGTCTTCAGCCCCAGCATTTT. This sequence joins TRBV10-3 and TRBJ1-5; weak D call: TRBD1 (6 bases). CDR1 ENHRY and CDR2 SYGVKD come from the germline V gene. The CDR3 sequence is 16 residues long. Trimming shortened V by 0 bases and J by 6 bases, and 15 bases separated the two germline ends.

This clone was seen a handful of times. The chain joins TRBV19 to TRBJ1-1; D remains unclear. CDR1 and CDR2 (germline): LNHDA, SQIVND (reference sequence). The CDR3 runs 11 residues. Between the trimmed V and J ends, which lost 7 bases and 11 bases, there was a span of 14 bases. This CDR3 reads CASTGSVGAFF. The CDR3 region has the DNA TGTGCCAGTACGGGTAGCGTCGGGGCTTTCTTT.

The chain employs TRBV7-3 and TRBJ1-1; maybe TRBD1 (5 bases). V lost 5 bases to trimming and J lost 1 base, with 14 bases between them. The CDR3 length is 15 residues. Germline V gene sequence: CDR1 SGHTA, CDR2 FQGTGA. The CDR3 DNA reads TGTGCCAGCAGCCTTGACAGTTTCCAGAACACTGAAGCTTTCTTT. Its translation is CASSLDSFQNTEAFF.

The gene calls are TRBV27 and TRBJ1-5, with TRBD1 matching 7 bases. Germline CDR1 and CDR2: MNHEY and SMNVEV (reference sequence). The CDR3 runs to 15 residues. Trimming at V came to 3 bases and at J to 4 bases, leaving 6 bases not matched to a gene. The CDR3 is CASSFRGTVNQPQHF. The CDR3 DNA follows: TGTGCCAGCAGTTTCAGGGGGACAGTAAATCAGCCCCAGCATTTT.

As for this clone: One end of the junction varies from germline; a read error may be responsible. The chain combines TRBV6-1 with TRBJ2-7, with 7 bases identical to TRBD1. This CDR3 contains 14 residues. Germline V gene lookup returns CDR1 MNHNS and CDR2 SASEGT. CDR3 in amino acids: CASIERAGGYEQYF. The CDR3 nucleotides are TGTGCCAGCATTGAAAGGGCAGGGGGCTACGAGCAGTACTTC.

The chain joins TRBV5-8 to TRBJ2-7, with 12 bases that match TRBD1. This CDR3 is 15 amino acids long. CDR1 and CDR2 from the germline V gene are SGHTS and YDEGEE. V dropped 3 bases and J dropped 4; count of bases not matched to a gene: 5. The CDR3 DNA reads TGTGCCAGCAGCTACGGGACAGGGGGCCTATACGAGCAGTACTTC. Translated, it gives CASSYGTGGLYEQYF.

V is TRBV29-1 and J is TRBJ1-2; D might be TRBD1 (6 bases). Trimming removed 8 bases from V and 5 bases from J, with 18 bases in between. This CDR3 is 13 amino acids long. Germline V lookup: CDR1 SQVTM, CDR2 ANQGSEA. The chain's CDR3 is CSTDRDILYGYTF. The CDR3, as DNA: TGCAGCACGGACCGGGACATTCTTTATGGCTACACCTTC. Complete variable domain (other parts from reference TRBV29-1 and TRBJ1-2): SAVISQKPSRDICQRGTSLTIQCQVDSQVTMMFWYRQQPGQSLTLIATANQGSEATYESGFVIDKFPISRPNLTFSTLTVSNMSPEDSSIYLCSTDRDILYGYTFGSGTRLTVV.

This rearrangement joins TRBV6-1 to TRBJ2-1; D is ambiguous. This CDR3 contains 11 residues. Trimming stripped 8 bases from V and 7 bases from J, with 9 bases between. CDR1 and CDR2 (germline): MNHNS, SASEGT. CDR3 sequence reads: CASSWQNEQFF. CDR3 sequence (DNA): TGTGCCAGCTCGTGGCAGAATGAGCAGTTCTTC.

CDR3 sequence (DNA): TGTGCCAGTAATACTATGGCGGGAGCGGGCACAGATACGCAGTATTTT. Translated: CASNTMAGAGTDTQYF. V usage is TRBV19 and J usage is TRBJ2-3; 7 nucleotides agree with TRBD2. J lost 1 base, V lost 7 bases, and 11 bases had no gene match. There are 16 residues in the CDR3. Germline V lookup: CDR1 LNHDA, CDR2 SQIVND (reference sequence).

CDR3 sequence: CASSLETSRRLDTQYF. For the CDR3, the DNA is TGCGCCAGCAGCTTGGAGACTAGCCGGAGGTTGGATACGCAGTATTTT. The chain couples TRBV5-1 to TRBJ2-3; 7 bases are shared with TRBD2. Per the germline V gene, CDR1 is SGHRS and CDR2 is YFSETQ. Trimming removed 0 bases from V and 6 bases from J; junction bases left unmatched: 10. The CDR3 loop spans 16 amino acids.